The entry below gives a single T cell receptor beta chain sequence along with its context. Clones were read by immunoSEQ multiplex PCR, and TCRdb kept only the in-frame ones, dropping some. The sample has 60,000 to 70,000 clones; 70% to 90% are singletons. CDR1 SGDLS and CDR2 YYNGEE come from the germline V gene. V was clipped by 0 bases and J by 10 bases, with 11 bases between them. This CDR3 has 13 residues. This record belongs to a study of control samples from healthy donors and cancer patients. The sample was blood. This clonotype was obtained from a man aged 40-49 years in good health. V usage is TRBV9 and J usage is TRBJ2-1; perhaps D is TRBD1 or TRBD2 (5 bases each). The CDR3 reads CASSVGDLQEQFF. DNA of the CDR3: TGTGCCAGCAGCGTAGGGGACCTTCAGGAGCAGTTCTTC.